This T cell receptor (beta chain) was captured by sequencing in a study of T cell repertoires in cytomegalovirus infection. Across the study: Both CMV infection and a matching HLA type were indicated by public TCR beta signatures. Notes on the study in general: Across the ex vivo response, the dominant clonotypes were HLA-C-restricted CMV-specific TCR beta clonotypes. Identification of carriers of CMV plus the relevant HLA was achieved through cumulative public TCR beta family frequency.

Notes on this clonotype: Antigen: not known.

Between the trimmed V and J ends, which lost 5 bases and 2 bases, there was a span of 7 bases. The CDR3 sequence is 12 residues long. The germline V gene encodes CDR1 MNHNY and CDR2 SVGAGI (reference sequence). TCRdb ran MiXCR on the reads and lists one entry per CDR3 protein. The sample holds 650,000 to 900,000 distinct CDR3 sequences, 25% to 30% seen once. Sequenced material: cultured CD8+ T cells from PBMCs, taken from culture after CMV antigen stimulation. The rearrangement joins TRBV6-6 to TRBJ2-7, with a weak D call TRBD1 (6 bases). The sequence came from a human donor in good health (CMV status not recorded). Some clones in this sample may be carry-over from other donors' samples. CDR3 in DNA: TGTGCCAGCAGTAGGGACACCTACGAGCAGTACGTC. Its protein product is CASSRDTYEQYV.